This T cell receptor (beta chain) was obtained from a study of shared clonotypes between healthy human individuals. Naivety among CD8 cells was defined by CD45RO negativity and positive CCR7 selection, thereby excluding terminally differentiated effector memory CD45RA+ cells. All donors qualified as healthy HIV-negative adults and had experienced no recent acute infections or vaccinations. The donors, all of them Caucasian adults, lived in Nashville, Tennessee. Sequenced by immunoSEQ multiplex PCR; TCRdb stores in-frame clones only, minus some. Here the sample spans approximately 2,200,000 clones, roughly 91% being singletons. The germline V and J ends were trimmed by 3 bases and 6 bases, with 8 bases remaining between them. This CDR3 spans 12 amino acids. Germline CDR1 and CDR2: MGHDK and SYGVNS.

The TCR was taken from a man aged 18-30 years in good health. Some clones in this sample may be carry-over from other donors' samples. The chain recombines TRBV25-1 with TRBJ1-2; D remains unclear. The sequencing input was naive CD8+ T cells from PBMCs. The CDR3 DNA sequence: TGTGCCAGCAGTGAGGCCGTAAATGGCTACACCTTC. Amino acid sequence: CASSEAVNGYTF.